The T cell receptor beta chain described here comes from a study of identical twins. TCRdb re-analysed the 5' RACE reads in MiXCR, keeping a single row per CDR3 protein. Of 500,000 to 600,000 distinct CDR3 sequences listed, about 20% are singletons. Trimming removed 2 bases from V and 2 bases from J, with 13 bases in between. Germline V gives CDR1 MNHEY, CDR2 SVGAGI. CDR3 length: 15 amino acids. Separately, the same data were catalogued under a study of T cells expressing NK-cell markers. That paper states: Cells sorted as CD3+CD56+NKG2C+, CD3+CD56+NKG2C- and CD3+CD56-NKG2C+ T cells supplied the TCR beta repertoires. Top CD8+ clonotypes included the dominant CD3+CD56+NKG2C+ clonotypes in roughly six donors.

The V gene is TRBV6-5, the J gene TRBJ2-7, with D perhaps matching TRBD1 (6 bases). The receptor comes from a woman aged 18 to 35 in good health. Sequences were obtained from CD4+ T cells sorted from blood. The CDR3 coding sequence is TGTGCCAGCAGTTACCTCATAGGGGACACCTACGAGCAGTACTTC. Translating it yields CASSYLIGDTYEQYF.